This paragraph covers one T cell receptor beta chain sequence. Its antigen is still unknown. No base-level quality is on record; no much larger clone is a single base apart. Whole blood was collected in K2EDTA tubes by collaborating institutions according to the institutions' own protocols. For TCRbeta analysis, collaborator samples were shipped as frozen whole blood, as isolated PBMCs, or as DNA extracted from either sample type. The CDR3 starts with the cysteine, ends with the phenylalanine, and has 19 residues. Solely the CDR3 DNA is kept, with 57 bases framed from the first base. Trimmed from V: 1 base; trimmed from J: 1 base; junction bases lacking a gene match: 15. The germline V gene gives CDR1 as SGHRS and CDR2 as YFSETQ. The sample belongs to a study of blood T cell repertoires in COVID-19 (dated by TCRdb to 2020 to 2022). Broadly, across the study: Samples from collaborators originated in the United States, Italy and Spain and spanned both the acute and convalescent phases of COVID-19. The material from the prospective study consisted of cDNA or gDNA derived from T cells, B-cell-depleted T cells, or PBMCs. Sample metadata almost always included a de-identified subject ID, COVID-19 status, age in years and sex. Where available, HLA class I and class II types were taken from metadata supplied by the sample provider and were not determined by assay-based typing. The repertoires were released in a freely available public database meant as a resource for research on the immune response to SARS-CoV-2. Deeply sampled blood TCRbeta repertoires from subjects exposed to, actively infected with, or recovered from COVID-19 were included in the dataset. The samples were drawn from two sources: the first 160 participants of the ongoing ImmuneRACE study, and 1,000 to 1,500 subjects contributed by 6 global collaborators.

TCRbeta CDR3 regions were amplified from genomic DNA using the immunoSEQ Assay, a bias-controlled multiplex PCR. The original pipeline was this. Nucleated cell counts per sample were estimated from amplification of reference gene primers within the assay. To quantify the absolute abundance of each unique TCRbeta CDR3 rearrangement, sequence reads were collapsed and filtered. For each sample, productive Simpson clonality was calculated by taking the square root of Simpson's diversity index across productive rearrangements. In TCRdb, the immuneACCESS table is reduced to in-frame sequences with V and J assigned. These tables do not hold every clone; where another copy was compared, an unresolved V gene accounts for under half, and the others remain unexplained. From that table come the V and J calls and clone size; the DNA was used to work out D and trimming. For this sample there are approximately 200,000 clones; about 91% appear just once. Of the sample, about 4% falls within the top ten clones.

The paper's findings and limits, for the study overall: The amount of clinical and demographic metadata varied by source and participant and was provided uncurated.

This chain joins TRBV5-1 to TRBJ2-7; TRBD2 fits 9 bases in the junction. What was sequenced was peripheral blood. The TCR sequence derives from a woman aged 30 to 39 with acute or convalescent COVID-19. The DNA sequence is given as TGCGCCAGCAGCTTGTCTTCACGAGGACTAGCGAGCGGGTCCTACGAGCAGTACTTC. Protein translation: CASSLSSRGLASGSYEQYF.